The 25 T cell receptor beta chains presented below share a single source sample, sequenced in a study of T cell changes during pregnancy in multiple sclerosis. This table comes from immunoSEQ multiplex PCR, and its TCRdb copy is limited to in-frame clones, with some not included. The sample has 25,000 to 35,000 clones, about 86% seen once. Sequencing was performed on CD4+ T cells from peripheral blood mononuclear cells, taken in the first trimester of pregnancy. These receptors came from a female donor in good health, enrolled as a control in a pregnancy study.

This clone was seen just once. For the CDR3, the DNA is TGCGCCAGCAGCTTGGCCCCCCCGCAGGGATGGACCGGGGAGCTGTTTTTT. Its translation is CASSLAPPQGWTGELFF. This sequence joins TRBV5-1 and TRBJ2-2, with D possibly TRBD1 on 5 matching bases. Germline loops: CDR1 SGHRS, CDR2 YFSETQ. With 0 bases removed from V and 5 bases from J, the gap between germline ends came to 17 bases. The CDR3 spans 17 residues.

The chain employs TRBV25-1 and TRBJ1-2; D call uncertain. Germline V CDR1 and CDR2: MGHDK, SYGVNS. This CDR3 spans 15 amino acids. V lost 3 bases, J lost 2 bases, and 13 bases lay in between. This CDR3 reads CASSEPRVGNYGYTF. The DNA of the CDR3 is TGTGCCAGCAGTGAGCCCCGGGTTGGCAACTATGGCTACACCTTC.

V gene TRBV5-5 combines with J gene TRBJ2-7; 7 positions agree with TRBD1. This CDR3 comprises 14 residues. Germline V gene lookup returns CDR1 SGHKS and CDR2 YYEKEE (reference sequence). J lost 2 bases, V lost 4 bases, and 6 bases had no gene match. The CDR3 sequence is CASSVQGRTYEQYF. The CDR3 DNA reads TGTGCCAGCAGCGTACAGGGGAGAACCTACGAGCAGTACTTC.

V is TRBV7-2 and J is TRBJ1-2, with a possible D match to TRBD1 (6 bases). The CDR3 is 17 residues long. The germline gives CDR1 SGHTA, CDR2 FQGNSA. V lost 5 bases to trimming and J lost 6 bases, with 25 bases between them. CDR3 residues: CASSPRNINREGNGYTF. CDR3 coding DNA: TGTGCCAGCAGCCCCCGAAATATTAACAGGGAAGGCAATGGCTACACCTTC.

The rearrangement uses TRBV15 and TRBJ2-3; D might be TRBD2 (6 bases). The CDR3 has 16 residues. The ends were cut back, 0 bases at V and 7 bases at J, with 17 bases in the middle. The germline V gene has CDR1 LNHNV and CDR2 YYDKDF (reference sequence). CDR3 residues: CATSRDLAGTHNTQYF. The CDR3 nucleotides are TGTGCCACCAGCAGAGATCTCGCCGGGACTCACAATACGCAGTATTTT.

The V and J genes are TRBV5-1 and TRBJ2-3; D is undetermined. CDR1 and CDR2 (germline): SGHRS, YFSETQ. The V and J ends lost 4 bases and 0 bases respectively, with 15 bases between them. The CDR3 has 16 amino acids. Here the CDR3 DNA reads TGCGCCAGCAGCCTAGACGTGGTTCTTAGCACAGATACGCAGTATTTT. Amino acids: CASSLDVVLSTDTQYF.

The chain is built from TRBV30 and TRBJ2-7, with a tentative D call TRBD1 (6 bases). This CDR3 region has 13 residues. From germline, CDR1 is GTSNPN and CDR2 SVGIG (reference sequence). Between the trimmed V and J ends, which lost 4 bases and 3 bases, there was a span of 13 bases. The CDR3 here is CAWTLDSFYEQYF. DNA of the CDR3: TGTGCCTGGACCTTGGACAGTTTCTACGAGCAGTACTTC.

The CDR3 sequence is CASSLGGLGVYTQYF. For the CDR3, the DNA is TGTGCCAGCAGCTTAGGAGGACTAGGGGTATATACGCAGTATTTT. The V gene is TRBV7-2, the J gene TRBJ2-3, with 7 nucleotides matching TRBD2. Trimming at V came to 1 base and at J to 7 bases, leaving 8 bases not matched to a gene. CDR1 and CDR2 from the germline V gene are SGHTA and FQGNSA. The CDR3 spans 15 residues.

CDR3 sequence reads: CASSPTGVSGSTRTDTQYF. The CDR3 nucleotides read TGTGCCAGCAGCCCGACCGGGGTATCTGGAAGTACTCGCACAGATACGCAGTATTTT. The chain employs TRBV11-3 and TRBJ2-3, with TRBD2 as a possible D gene (5 bases). The CDR3 consists of 19 residues. Germline V gives CDR1 SGHNT, CDR2 YENEEA. Trimming stripped 5 bases from V and 1 base from J, with 25 bases between.

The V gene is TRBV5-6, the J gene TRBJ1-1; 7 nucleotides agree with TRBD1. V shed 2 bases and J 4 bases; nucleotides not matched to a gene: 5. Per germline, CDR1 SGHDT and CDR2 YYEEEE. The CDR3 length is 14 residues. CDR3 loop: CASSLGAGGTEAFF. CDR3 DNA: TGTGCCAGCAGCTTAGGTGCAGGGGGCACTGAAGCTTTCTTT.

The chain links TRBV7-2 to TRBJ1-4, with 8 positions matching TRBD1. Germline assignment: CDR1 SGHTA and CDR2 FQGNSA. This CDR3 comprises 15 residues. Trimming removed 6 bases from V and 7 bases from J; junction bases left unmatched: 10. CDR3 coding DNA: TGTGCCAGCAGACAGTCCGGGACAGGCCTTGAAAAACTGTTTTTT. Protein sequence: CASRQSGTGLEKLFF.

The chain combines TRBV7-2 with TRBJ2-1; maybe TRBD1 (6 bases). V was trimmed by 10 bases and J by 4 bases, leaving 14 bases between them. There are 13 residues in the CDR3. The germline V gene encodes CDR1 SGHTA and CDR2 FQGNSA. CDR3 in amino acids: CAIGQPHYNEQFF. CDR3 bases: TGTGCCATAGGACAGCCCCATTACAATGAGCAGTTCTTC. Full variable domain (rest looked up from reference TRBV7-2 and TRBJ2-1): GAGVSQSPSNKVTEKGKDVELRCDPISGHTALYWYRQSLGQGLEFLIYFQGNSAPDKSGLPSDRFSAERTGGSVSTLTIQRTQQEDSAVYLCAIGQPHYNEQFFGPGTRLTVL.

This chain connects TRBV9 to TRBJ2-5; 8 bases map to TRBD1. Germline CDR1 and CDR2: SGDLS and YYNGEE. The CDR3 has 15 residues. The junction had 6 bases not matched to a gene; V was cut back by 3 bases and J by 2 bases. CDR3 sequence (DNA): TGTGCCAGCAGCGCCGACAGGGGATTACAAGAGACCCAGTACTTC. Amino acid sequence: CASSADRGLQETQYF.

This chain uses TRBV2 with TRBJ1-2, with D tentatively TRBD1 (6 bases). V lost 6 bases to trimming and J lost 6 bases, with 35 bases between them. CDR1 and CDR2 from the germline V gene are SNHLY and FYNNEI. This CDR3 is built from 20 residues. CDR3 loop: CASRGEQGATSGLNRHGYTF. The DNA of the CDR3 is TGTGCCAGCAGGGGGGAACAGGGAGCCACGTCGGGGTTAAACAGGCATGGCTACACCTTC.

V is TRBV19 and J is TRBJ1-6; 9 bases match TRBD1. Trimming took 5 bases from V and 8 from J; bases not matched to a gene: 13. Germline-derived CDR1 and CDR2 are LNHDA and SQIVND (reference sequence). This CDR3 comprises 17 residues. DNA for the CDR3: TGTGCCAGTAGTTCCTCCGGACAGGGGCGCTTCTATTCACCCCTCCACTTT. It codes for CASSSSGQGRFYSPLHF.

In nucleotides, the CDR3 is TGTGCCAGCAGCCCACATACTGGGACTAGCGCGTACGAGCAGTACTTC. It encodes CASSPHTGTSAYEQYF. J is TRBJ2-7 and V is TRBV7-8, with TRBD2 matching over 10 bases. Trimming cost V 5 bases and J 4 bases; bases outside gene matches: 11. Germline V CDR1 and CDR2: SGHVS, FQNEAQ. This CDR3 region has 16 residues.

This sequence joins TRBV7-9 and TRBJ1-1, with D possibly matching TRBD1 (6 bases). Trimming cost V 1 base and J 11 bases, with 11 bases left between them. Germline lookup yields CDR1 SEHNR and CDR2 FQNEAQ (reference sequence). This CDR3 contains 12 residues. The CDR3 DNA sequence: TGTGCCAGCAGCTTAGGGGGGCCGCTGGCTTTCTTT. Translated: CASSLGGPLAFF. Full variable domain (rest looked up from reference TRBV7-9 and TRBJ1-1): DTGVSQNPRHKITKRGQNVTFRCDPISEHNRLYWYRQTLGQGPEFLTYFQNEAQLEKSRLLSDRFSAERPKGSFSTLEIQRTEQGDSAMYLCASSLGGPLAFFGQGTRLTVV.

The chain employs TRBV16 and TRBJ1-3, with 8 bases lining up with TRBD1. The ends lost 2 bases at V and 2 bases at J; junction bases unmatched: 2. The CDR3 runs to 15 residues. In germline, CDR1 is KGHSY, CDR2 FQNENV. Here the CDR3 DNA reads TGTGCCAGCAGCCAAAGGACAGGGACTGGAAACACCATATATTTT. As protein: CASSQRTGTGNTIYF.

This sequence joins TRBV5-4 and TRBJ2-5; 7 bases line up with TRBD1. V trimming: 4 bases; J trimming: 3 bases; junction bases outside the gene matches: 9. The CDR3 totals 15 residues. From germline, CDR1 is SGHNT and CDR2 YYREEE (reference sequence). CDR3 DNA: TGTGCCAGCAGCACTCTACAGGGGACCGAAGAGACCCAGTACTTC. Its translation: CASSTLQGTEETQYF.

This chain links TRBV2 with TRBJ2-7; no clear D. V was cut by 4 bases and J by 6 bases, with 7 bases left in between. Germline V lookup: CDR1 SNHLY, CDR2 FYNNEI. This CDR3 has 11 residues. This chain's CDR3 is CASSGHFEQYF. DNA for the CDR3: TGTGCCAGCAGTGGGCATTTCGAGCAGTACTTC.

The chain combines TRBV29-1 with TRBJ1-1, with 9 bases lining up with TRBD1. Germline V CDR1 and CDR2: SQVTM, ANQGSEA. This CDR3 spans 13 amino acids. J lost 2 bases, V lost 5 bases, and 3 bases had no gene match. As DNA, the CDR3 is TGCAGCGTTCACAGGGGGCTAAACACTGAAGCTTTCTTT. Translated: CSVHRGLNTEAFF.

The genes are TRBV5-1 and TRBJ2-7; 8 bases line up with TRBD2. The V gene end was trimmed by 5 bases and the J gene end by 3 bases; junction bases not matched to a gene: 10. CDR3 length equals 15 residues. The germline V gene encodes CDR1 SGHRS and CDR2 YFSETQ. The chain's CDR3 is CASSWAGGPLYEQYF. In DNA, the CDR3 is TGCGCCAGCAGTTGGGCGGGGGGCCCTCTCTACGAGCAGTACTTC. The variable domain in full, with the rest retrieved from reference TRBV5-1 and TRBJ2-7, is KAGVTQTPRYLIKTRGQQVTLSCSPISGHRSVSWYQQTPGQGLQFLFEYFSETQRNKGNFPGRFSGRQFSNSRSEMNVSTLELGDSALYLCASSWAGGPLYEQYFGPGTRLTVT.

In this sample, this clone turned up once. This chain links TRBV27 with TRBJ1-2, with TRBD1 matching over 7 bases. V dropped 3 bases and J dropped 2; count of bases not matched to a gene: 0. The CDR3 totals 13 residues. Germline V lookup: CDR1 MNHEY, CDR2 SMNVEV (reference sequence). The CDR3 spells CASSLDRNYGYTF. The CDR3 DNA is TGTGCCAGCAGTTTGGACAGGAACTATGGCTACACCTTC.

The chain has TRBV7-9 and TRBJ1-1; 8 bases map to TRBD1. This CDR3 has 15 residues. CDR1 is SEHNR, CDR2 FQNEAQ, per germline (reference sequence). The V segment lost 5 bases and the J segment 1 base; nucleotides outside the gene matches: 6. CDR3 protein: CASSISGQENTEAFF. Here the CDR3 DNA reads TGTGCCAGCAGCATATCGGGACAGGAGAACACTGAAGCTTTCTTT.

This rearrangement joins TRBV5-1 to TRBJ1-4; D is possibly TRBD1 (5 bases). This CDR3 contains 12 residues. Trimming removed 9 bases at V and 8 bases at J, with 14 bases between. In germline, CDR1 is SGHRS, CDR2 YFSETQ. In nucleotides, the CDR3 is TGCGCCACCCCGCTTAAGGGGGAAAAACTGTTTTTT. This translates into CATPLKGEKLFF. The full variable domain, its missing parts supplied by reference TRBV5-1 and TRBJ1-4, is KAGVTQTPRYLIKTRGQQVTLSCSPISGHRSVSWYQQTPGQGLQFLFEYFSETQRNKGNFPGRFSGRQFSNSRSEMNVSTLELGDSALYLCATPLKGEKLFFGSGTQLSVL.